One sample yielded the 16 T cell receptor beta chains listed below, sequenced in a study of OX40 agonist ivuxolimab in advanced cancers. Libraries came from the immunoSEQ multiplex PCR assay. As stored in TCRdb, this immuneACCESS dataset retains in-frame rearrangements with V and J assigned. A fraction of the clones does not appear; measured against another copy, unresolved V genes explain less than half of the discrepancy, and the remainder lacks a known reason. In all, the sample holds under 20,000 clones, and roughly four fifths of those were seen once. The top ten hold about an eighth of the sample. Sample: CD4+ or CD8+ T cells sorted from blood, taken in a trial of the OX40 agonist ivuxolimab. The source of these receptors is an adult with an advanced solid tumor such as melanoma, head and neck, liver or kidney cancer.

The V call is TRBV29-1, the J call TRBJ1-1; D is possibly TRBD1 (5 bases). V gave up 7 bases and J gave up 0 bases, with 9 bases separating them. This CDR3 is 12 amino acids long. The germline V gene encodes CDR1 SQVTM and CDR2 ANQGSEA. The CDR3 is CSAGAVNTEAFF. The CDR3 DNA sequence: TGCAGCGCCGGGGCGGTGAACACTGAAGCTTTCTTT.

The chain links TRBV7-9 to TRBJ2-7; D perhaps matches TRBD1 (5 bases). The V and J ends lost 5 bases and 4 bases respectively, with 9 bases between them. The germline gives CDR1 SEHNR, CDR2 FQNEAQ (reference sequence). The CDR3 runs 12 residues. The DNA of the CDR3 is TGTGCCAGCAGCCCAACAGGTTACGAGCAGTACTTC. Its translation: CASSPTGYEQYF.

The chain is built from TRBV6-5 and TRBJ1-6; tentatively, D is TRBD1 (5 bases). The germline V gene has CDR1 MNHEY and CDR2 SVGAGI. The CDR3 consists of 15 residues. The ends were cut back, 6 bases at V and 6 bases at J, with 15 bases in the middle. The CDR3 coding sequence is TGTGCCAGCAGCCCCGCTTCGGGGGGTAATTCACCCCTCCACTTT. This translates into CASSPASGGNSPLHF.

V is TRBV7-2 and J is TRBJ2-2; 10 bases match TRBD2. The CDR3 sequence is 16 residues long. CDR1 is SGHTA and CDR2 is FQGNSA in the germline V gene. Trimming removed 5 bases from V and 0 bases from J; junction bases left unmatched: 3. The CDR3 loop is CASSLTSGTNTGELFF. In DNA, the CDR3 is TGTGCCAGCAGCCTAACTAGCGGGACGAACACCGGGGAGCTGTTTTTT. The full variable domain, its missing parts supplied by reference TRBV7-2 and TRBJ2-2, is GAGVSQSPSNKVTEKGKDVELRCDPISGHTALYWYRQSLGQGLEFLIYFQGNSAPDKSGLPSDRFSAERTGGSVSTLTIQRTQQEDSAVYLCASSLTSGTNTGELFFGEGSRLTVL.

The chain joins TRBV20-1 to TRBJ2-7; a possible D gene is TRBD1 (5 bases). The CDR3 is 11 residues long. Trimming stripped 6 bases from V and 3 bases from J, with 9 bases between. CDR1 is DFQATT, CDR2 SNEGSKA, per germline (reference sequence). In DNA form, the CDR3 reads TGCAGTGCGTCGCAGGGCTACGAGCAGTACTTC. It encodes CSASQGYEQYF.

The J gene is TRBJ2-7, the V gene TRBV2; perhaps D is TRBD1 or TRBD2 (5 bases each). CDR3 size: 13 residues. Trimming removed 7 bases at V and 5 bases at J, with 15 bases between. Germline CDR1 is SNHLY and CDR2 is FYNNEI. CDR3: CASKGTAADEQYF. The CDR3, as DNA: TGTGCCAGCAAGGGGACGGCAGCCGACGAGCAGTACTTC.

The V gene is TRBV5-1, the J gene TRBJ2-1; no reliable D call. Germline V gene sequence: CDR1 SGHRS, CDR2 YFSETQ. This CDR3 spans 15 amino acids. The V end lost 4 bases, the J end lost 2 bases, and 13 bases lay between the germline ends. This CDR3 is CASSRGAGTYNEQFF. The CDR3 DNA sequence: TGCGCCAGCAGCCGAGGTGCCGGCACCTACAATGAGCAGTTCTTC.

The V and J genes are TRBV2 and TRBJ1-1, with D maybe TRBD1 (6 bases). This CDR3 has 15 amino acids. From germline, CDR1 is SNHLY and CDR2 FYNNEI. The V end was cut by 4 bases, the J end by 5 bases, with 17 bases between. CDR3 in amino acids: CASSGAAGAITEAFF. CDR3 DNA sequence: TGTGCCAGCAGTGGGGCGGCGGGGGCTATTACTGAAGCTTTCTTT.

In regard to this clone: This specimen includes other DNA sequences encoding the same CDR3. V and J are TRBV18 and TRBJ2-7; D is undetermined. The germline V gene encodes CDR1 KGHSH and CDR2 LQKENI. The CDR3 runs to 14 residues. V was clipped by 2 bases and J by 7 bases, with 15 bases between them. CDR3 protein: CASSPTDRVREQYF. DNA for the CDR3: TGTGCCAGCTCACCAACTGATAGGGTGAGAGAGCAGTACTTC.

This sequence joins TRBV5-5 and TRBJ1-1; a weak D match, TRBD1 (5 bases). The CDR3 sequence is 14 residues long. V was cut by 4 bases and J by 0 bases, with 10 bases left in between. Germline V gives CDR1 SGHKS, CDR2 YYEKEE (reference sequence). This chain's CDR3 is CASSPGTVNTEAFF. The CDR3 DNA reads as TGTGCCAGCAGCCCGGGGACGGTGAACACTGAAGCTTTCTTT. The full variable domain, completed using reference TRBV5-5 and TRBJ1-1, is DAGVTQSPTHLIKTRGQQVTLRCSPISGHKSVSWYQQVLGQGPQFIFQYYEKEERGRGNFPDRFSARQFPNYSSELNVNALLLGDSALYLCASSPGTVNTEAFFGQGTRLTVV.

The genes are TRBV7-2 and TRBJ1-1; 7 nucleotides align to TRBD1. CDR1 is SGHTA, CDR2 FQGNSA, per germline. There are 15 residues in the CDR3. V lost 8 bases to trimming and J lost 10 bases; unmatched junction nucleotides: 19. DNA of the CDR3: TGTGCCAGCCATGAAGACAGGGTGTCTTCGCAGGGAGCTTTCTTT. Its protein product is CASHEDRVSSQGAFF.

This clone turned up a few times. The DNA of the CDR3 is TGTGCCAGCAGTTTCTCTGGGACACCCTATGGCTACACCTTC. As protein: CASSFSGTPYGYTF. V and J are TRBV28 and TRBJ1-2, with D possibly being TRBD1 (6 bases). Trimming cost V 3 bases and J 4 bases, with 12 bases left between them. Germline V CDR1 and CDR2: MDHEN, SYDVKM. The CDR3 extends over 14 amino acids.

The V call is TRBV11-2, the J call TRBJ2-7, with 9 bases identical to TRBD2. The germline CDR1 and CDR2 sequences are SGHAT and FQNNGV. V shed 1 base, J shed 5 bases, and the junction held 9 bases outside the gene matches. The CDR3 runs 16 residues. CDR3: CASSLVLAGLRNEQYF. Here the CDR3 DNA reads TGTGCCAGCAGCTTAGTACTAGCGGGTCTAAGGAACGAGCAGTACTTC. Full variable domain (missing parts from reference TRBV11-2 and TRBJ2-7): EAGVAQSPRYKIIEKRQSVAFWCNPISGHATLYWYQQILGQGPKLLIQFQNNGVVDDSQLPKDRFSAERLKGVDSTLKIQPAKLEDSAVYLCASSLVLAGLRNEQYFGPGTRLTVT.

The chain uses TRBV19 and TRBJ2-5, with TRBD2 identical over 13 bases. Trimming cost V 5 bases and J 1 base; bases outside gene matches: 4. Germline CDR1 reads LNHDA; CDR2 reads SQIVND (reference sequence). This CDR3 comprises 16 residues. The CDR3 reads CASSFGLAGAQETQYF. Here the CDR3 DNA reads TGTGCCAGTAGTTTCGGACTAGCGGGGGCCCAAGAGACCCAGTACTTC.

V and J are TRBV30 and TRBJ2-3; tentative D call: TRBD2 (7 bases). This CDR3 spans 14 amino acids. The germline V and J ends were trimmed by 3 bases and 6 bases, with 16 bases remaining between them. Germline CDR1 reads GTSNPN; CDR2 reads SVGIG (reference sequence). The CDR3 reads CAWSGGGGLDTQYF. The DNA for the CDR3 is TGTGCCTGGAGCGGAGGGGGGGGATTGGATACGCAGTATTTT.

CDR3: CASSPGQGEYEQFF. Written as DNA, the CDR3 is TGTGCCAGCAGTCCCGGACAGGGGGAATATGAGCAGTTCTTC. The chain couples TRBV6-5 to TRBJ2-1; 10 bases fit TRBD1. J was trimmed by 8 bases and V by 5 bases; bases with no gene match: 6. The germline V gene encodes CDR1 MNHEY and CDR2 SVGAGI. This CDR3 has 14 amino acids.